A single sample gave rise to the 4 T cell receptor beta chains below, sequenced in a study of blood T cell repertoires in COVID-19. Clones were read by immunoSEQ multiplex PCR, and TCRdb kept only the in-frame ones, dropping some. This table holds approximately 100,000 clones, approximately 86% found once. Sequencing was performed on peripheral blood. The receptors were sampled from a human donor in a cohort sampled during active COVID-19.

The chain joins TRBV6-1 to TRBJ2-7, with D tentatively TRBD1 (5 bases). CDR1 and CDR2 (germline): MNHNS, SASEGT. V dropped 0 bases and J dropped 6 bases, with 18 bases sitting between them. This CDR3 contains 16 residues. In nucleotides, the CDR3 is TGTGCCAGCAGTGAAGCGCGCCCAGGGTGGTCCAGCGAGCAGTACTTC. The encoded protein is CASSEARPGWSSEQYF.

The J gene is TRBJ1-2, the V gene TRBV6-6; D possibly corresponds to TRBD1 (6 bases). The CDR3 length is 13 residues. Per the germline V gene, CDR1 is MNHNY and CDR2 is SVGAGI (reference sequence). Trimming pared 6 bases from V and 5 bases from J, leaving 13 bases between. This chain's CDR3 is CASSTTGLYGYTF. The DNA of the CDR3 is TGTGCCAGCAGCACGACAGGATTATATGGCTACACCTTC.

The chain links TRBV24-1 to TRBJ2-5, with 7 bases identical to TRBD2. V shed 1 base and J 5 bases; nucleotides not matched to a gene: 9. The CDR3 is made up of 16 amino acids. Germline V gives CDR1 KGHDR, CDR2 SFDVKD. CDR3 region: CATSDLSFGGFETQYF. The DNA for the CDR3 is TGTGCCACCAGTGATTTATCATTCGGGGGGTTTGAGACCCAGTACTTC.

V gene TRBV6-6 combines with J gene TRBJ1-5; 7 bases are shared with TRBD1. V was pared by 5 bases and J by 0 bases, with 10 bases of the junction left unmatched. This CDR3 region has 17 residues. Looked up from germline, CDR1 is MNHNY and CDR2 is SVGAGI (reference sequence). CDR3 DNA sequence: TGTGCCAGCAGTCGCACGGGGACAGCTCCTAGCAATCAGCCCCAGCATTTT. As protein: CASSRTGTAPSNQPQHF.